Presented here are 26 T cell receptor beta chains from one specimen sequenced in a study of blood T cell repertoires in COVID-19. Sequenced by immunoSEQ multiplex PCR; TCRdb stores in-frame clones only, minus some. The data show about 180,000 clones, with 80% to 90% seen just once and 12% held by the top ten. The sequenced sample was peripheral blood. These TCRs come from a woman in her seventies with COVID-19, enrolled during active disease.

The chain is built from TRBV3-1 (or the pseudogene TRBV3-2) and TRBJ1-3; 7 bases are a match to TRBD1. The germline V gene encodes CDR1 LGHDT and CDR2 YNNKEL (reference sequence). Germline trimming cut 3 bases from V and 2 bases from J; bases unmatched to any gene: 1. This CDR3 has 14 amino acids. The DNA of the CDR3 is TGTGCCAGCAGCCATCAGGGGGCTGGAAACACCATATATTTT. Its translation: CASSHQGAGNTIYF.

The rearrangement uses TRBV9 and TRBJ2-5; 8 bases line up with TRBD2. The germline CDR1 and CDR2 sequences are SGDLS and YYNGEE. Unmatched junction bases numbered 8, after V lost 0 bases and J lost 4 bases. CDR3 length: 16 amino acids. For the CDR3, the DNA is TGTGCCAGCAGCGTAGACGGACGGGAGGGCTCAGAGACCCAGTACTTC. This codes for CASSVDGREGSETQYF.

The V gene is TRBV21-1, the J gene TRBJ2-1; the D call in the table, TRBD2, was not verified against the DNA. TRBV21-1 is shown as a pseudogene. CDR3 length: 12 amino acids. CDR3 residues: CASTNTSNEQFF. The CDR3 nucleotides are TGTGCCAGCACCAATACTAGCAATGAGCAGTTCTTC.

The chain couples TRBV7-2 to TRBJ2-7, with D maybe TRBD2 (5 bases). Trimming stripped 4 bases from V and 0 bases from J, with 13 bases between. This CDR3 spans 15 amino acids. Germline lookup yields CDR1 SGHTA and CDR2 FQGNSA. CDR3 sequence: CASSSDLAGSYEQYF. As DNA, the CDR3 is TGTGCCAGCAGCTCGGACCTAGCCGGCTCCTACGAGCAGTACTTC.

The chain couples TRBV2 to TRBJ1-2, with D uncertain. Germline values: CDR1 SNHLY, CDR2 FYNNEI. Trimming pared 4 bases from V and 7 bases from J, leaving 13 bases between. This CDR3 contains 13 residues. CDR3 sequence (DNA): TGTGCCAGCAGTGGGCCCATTCCGTTTGGCTACACCTTC. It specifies CASSGPIPFGYTF. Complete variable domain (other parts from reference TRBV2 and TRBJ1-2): EPEVTQTPSHQVTQMGQEVILRCVPISNHLYFYWYRQILGQKVEFLVSFYNNEISEKSEIFDDQFSVERPDGSNFTLKIRSTKLEDSAMYFCASSGPIPFGYTFGSGTRLTVV.

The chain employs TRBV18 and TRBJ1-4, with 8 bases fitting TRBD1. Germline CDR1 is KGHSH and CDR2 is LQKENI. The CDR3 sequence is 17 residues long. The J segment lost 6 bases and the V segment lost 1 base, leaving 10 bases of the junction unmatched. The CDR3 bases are TGTGCCAGCTCACCACAACAACCAGACAGGGGTGATGAAAAACTGTTTTTT. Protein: CASSPQQPDRGDEKLFF.

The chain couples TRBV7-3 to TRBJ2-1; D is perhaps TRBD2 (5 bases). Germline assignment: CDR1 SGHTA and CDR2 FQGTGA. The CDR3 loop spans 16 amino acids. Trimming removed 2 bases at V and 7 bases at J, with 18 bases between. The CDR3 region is CASSLGTSTEFNEQFF. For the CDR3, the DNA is TGTGCCAGCAGCTTAGGAACTAGTACGGAATTTAATGAGCAGTTCTTC.

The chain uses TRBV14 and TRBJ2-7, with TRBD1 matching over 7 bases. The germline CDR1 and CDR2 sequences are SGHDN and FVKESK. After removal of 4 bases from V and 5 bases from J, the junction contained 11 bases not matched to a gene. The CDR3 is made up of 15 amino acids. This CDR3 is CASSPLQGILHEQYF. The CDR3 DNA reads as TGTGCCAGCAGCCCTCTACAGGGGATTCTCCACGAGCAGTACTTC.

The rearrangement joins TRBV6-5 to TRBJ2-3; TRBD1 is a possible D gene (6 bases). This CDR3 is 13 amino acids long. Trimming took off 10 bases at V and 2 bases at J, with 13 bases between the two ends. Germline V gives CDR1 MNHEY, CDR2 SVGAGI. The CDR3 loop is CATRRGSTDTQYF. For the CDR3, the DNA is TGTGCCACCCGCAGGGGTTCCACAGATACGCAGTATTTT.

CDR3: CASSDRSGGSGELFF. In nucleotides, the CDR3 is TGTGCCAGCAGTGATCGGTCAGGGGGTTCAGGGGAGCTGTTTTTT. V and J are TRBV2 and TRBJ2-2; 7 bases map to TRBD1. CDR1 is SNHLY, CDR2 FYNNEI, per germline. The ends lost 3 bases at V and 8 bases at J; junction bases unmatched: 9. This CDR3 is built from 15 residues.

CDR3 region: CASSLGQSVGELFF. The CDR3 DNA follows: TGCGCCAGCAGCTTGGGACAGTCGGTCGGGGAGCTGTTTTTT. The chain uses TRBV5-1 and TRBJ2-2, with D perhaps matching TRBD1 (5 bases). V was pared by 0 bases and J by 7 bases, with 10 bases between. The CDR3 consists of 14 residues. CDR1 and CDR2 (germline): SGHRS, YFSETQ.

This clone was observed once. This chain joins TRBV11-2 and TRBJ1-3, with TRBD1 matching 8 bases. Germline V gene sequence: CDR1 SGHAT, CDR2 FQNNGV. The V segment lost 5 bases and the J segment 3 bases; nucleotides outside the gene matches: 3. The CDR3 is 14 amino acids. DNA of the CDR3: TGTGCCAGCAGCCTCGGACAGGGTGGAAACACCATATATTTT. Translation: CASSLGQGGNTIYF. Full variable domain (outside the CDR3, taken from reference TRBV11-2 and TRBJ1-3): EAGVAQSPRYKIIEKRQSVAFWCNPISGHATLYWYQQILGQGPKLLIQFQNNGVVDDSQLPKDRFSAERLKGVDSTLKIQPAKLEDSAVYLCASSLGQGGNTIYFGEGSWLTVV.

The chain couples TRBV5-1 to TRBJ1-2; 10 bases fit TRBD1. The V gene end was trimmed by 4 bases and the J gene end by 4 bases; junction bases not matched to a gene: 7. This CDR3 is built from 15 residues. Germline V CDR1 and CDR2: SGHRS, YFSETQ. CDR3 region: CASSTGQGEAYGYTF. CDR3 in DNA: TGCGCCAGCAGCACAGGACAGGGGGAAGCCTATGGCTACACCTTC.

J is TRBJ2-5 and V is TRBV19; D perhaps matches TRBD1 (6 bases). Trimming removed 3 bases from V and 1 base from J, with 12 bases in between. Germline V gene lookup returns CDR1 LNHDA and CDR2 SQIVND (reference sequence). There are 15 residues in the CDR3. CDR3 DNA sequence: TGTGCCAGTAGTATCCTAAGGGGGAGCCAAGAGACCCAGTACTTC. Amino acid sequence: CASSILRGSQETQYF.

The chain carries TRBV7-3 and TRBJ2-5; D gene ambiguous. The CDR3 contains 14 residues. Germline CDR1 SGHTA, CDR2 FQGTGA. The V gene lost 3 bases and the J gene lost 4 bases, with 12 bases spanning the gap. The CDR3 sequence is CASSLSTATETQYF. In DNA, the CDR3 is TGTGCCAGCAGCTTGAGCACTGCAACAGAGACCCAGTACTTC.

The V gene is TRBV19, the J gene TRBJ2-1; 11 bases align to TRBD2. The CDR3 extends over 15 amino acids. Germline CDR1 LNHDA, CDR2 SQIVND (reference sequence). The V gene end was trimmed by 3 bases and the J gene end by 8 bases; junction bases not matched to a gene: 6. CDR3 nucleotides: TGTGCCAGTAGTATTCTAGCGGGAGGTCTCTATGAGCAGTTCTTC. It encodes CASSILAGGLYEQFF.

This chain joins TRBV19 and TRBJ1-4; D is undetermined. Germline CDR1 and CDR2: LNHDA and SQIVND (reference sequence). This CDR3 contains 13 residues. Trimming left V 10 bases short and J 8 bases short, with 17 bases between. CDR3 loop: CATGRNRGEKLFF. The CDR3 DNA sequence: TGTGCCACTGGAAGGAATAGAGGAGAAAAACTGTTTTTT.

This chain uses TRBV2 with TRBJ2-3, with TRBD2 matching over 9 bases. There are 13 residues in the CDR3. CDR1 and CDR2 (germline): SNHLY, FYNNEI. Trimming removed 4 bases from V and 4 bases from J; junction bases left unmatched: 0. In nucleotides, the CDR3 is TGTGCCAGCAGTGGACTAGCGGCAGATACGCAGTATTTT. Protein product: CASSGLAADTQYF. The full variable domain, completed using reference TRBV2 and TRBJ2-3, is EPEVTQTPSHQVTQMGQEVILRCVPISNHLYFYWYRQILGQKVEFLVSFYNNEISEKSEIFDDQFSVERPDGSNFTLKIRSTKLEDSAMYFCASSGLAADTQYFGPGTRLTVL.

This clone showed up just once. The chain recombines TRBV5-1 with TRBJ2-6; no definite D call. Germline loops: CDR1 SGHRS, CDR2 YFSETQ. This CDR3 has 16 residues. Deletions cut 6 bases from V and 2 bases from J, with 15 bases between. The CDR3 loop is CASTPAALTGANVLTF. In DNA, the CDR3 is TGCGCCAGCACCCCCGCGGCGCTGACTGGGGCCAACGTCCTGACTTTC.

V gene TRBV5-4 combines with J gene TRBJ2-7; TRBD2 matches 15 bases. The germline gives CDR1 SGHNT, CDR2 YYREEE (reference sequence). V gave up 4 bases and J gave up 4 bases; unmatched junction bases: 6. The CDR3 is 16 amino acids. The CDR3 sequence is CASSGGLAGGPYEQYF. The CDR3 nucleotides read TGTGCCAGCAGCGGAGGACTAGCGGGAGGGCCGTACGAGCAGTACTTC.

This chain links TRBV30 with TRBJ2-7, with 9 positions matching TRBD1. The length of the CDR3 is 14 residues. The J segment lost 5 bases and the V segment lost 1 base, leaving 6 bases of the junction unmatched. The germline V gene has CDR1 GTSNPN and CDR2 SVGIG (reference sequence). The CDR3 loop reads CAWSGDRVIHEQYF. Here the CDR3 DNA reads TGTGCCTGGAGTGGGGACAGGGTCATCCACGAGCAGTACTTC.

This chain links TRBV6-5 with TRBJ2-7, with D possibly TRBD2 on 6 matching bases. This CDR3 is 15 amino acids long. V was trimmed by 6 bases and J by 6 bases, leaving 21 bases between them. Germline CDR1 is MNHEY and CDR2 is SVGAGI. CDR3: CASSSKPRGLSEQYF. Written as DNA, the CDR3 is TGTGCCAGCAGCTCAAAGCCGAGGGGACTCTCCGAGCAGTACTTC.

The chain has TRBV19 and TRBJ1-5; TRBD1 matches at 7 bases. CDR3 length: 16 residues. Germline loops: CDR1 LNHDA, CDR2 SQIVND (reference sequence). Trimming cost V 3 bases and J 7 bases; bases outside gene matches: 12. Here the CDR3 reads CASSIQRGPSLQPQHF. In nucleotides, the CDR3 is TGTGCCAGTAGTATCCAAAGGGGGCCCAGCCTCCAGCCCCAGCATTTT. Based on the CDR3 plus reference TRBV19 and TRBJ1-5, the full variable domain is DGGITQSPKYLFRKEGQNVTLSCEQNLNHDAMYWYRQDPGQGLRLIYYSQIVNDFQKGDIAEGYSVSREKKESFPLTVTSAQKNPTAFYLCASSIQRGPSLQPQHFGDGTRLSIL.

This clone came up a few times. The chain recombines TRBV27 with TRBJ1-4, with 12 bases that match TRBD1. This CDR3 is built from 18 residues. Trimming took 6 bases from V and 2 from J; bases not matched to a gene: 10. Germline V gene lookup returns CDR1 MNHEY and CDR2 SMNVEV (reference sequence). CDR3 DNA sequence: TGTGCCAGCAGCCATAACCGGGACAGGGGGCATACTAATGAAAAACTGTTTTTT. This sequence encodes CASSHNRDRGHTNEKLFF.

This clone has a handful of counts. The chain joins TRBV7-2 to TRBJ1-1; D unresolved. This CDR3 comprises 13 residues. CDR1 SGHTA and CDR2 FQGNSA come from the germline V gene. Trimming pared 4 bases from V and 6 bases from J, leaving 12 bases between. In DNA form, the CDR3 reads TGTGCCAGCAGCTATAACGTAAGCCCTGAAGCTTTCTTT. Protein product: CASSYNVSPEAFF.

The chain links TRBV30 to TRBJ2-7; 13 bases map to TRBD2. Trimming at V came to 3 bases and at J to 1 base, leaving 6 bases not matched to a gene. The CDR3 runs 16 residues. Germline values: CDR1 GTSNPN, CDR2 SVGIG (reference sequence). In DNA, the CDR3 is TGTGCCTGGAGAGGACTAGCGGGAGCTCTGTCCTACGAGCAGTACTTC. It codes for CAWRGLAGALSYEQYF.